This paragraph reports one TCR beta chain. The data belong to a study of CD8 T cells in Susac syndrome. Germline values: CDR1 SGHNT, CDR2 YENEEA. V shed 2 bases and J shed 6 bases, with 14 bases lying between them. CDR3 length: 14 amino acids. Sequencing of TCR beta drew on CD8+ and CD4+ T cells from blood. Control patients had untreated stable or active relapsing-remitting multiple sclerosis by revised McDonald criteria. Negative isolation yielded CD4+ and CD8+ T cells, and FACS enriched TEMRA cells. RNA, at 0.5 to 1 ug, was reverse transcribed with random hexamers. Coverage of TCR beta CDR3 amplification by immunoSEQ multiplex PCR extended to 54 Vbeta and 13 Jbeta. From the immunoSEQ multiplex PCR reads, TCRdb called clonotypes with MiXCR, one entry per CDR3 protein. This table has more than 55,000 distinct CDR3 sequences, just over 95% appearing once.

The sequenced sample consisted of CD4+ T cells from PBMCs. The clonotype comes from a human donor with multiple sclerosis. The gene calls are TRBV11-3 and TRBJ2-7; the D is unclear. The DNA of the CDR3 is TGTGCCAGCAGCTTATACGGATCGGGTGGCGAGCAGTACTTC. This translates into CASSLYGSGGEQYF. The full variable domain, completed using reference TRBV11-3 and TRBJ2-7, is EAGVVQSPRYKIIEKKQPVAFWCNPISGHNTLYWYLQNLGQGPELLIRYENEEAVDDSQLPKDRFSAERLKGVDSTLKIQPAELGDSAVYLCASSLYGSGGEQYFGPGTRLTVT.